The clone carrying this TCR beta chain was seen a few times. This specimen belongs to a study of chronic HIV infection and antiretroviral therapy. The germline V gene has CDR1 DFQATT and CDR2 SNEGSKA (reference sequence). CDR3 length: 15 amino acids. V dropped 0 bases and J dropped 6; count of bases not matched to a gene: 8. In TCRdb, the 5' RACE reads were re-called with MiXCR into one record per CDR3 protein. The data contain roughly 50,000 distinct CDR3 sequences, roughly 19% of them seen just once; the ten biggest clones take up around 2.8%. The V and J genes are TRBV20-1 and TRBJ2-3; 8 nucleotides match TRBD2. The sequence was collected from an adult who had HIV and had not received antiretroviral therapy, or was an uninfected healthy control (not recorded which). The source material was peripheral blood. The CDR3 loop is CSARDFGRGMDTQYF. The DNA of the CDR3 is TGCAGTGCTAGAGATTTCGGGAGGGGCATGGATACGCAGTATTTT.